The rows below give T cell receptor beta chains drawn from one sample of a study of T cells in Graves' hyperthyroidism and ophthalmopathy. TCRdb reprocessed the multiplex PCR reads with MiXCR, giving one entry per CDR3 protein. The sample has under 700,000 distinct CDR3 sequences; around 17% are singletons. The sequenced sample consisted of blood. The receptors come from a young woman with Graves' hyperthyroidism. CDR3s include the opening cysteine and the closing phenylalanine or tryptophan. The D gene is left open where the match is weak. Rows give clone size only sometimes, using once, few, many, or a class for an expanded clone.

clone size | J gene | V gene | CDR3 length | D gene | CDR3 protein | CDR3 DNA
- | TRBJ1-4 | TRBV7-2 | 14 | TRBD1 | CASSLVRGREKLFF | TGTGCCAGCAGCTTAGTCAGGGGGCGGGAAAAACTGTTTTTT
many | TRBJ2-5 | TRBV20-1 | 13 | TRBD2 | CSARHSGGETQYF | TGCAGTGCTAGGCATAGCGGGGGAGAGACCCAGTACTTC
few | TRBJ2-3 | TRBV6-5 | 16 | TRBD2 | CASSIGLARGTDTQYF | TGTGCCAGCAGTATCGGACTAGCTAGGGGCACAGATACGCAGTATTTT
- | TRBJ1-2 | TRBV3-1 | 14 | TRBD1 | CASSLSGTGRGYTF | TGTGCCAGCAGCCTTAGCGGGACAGGCCGGGGCTACACCTTC
many | TRBJ2-2 | TRBV11-3 | 14 | - | CASSLRQIAGELFF | TGTGCCAGCAGCTTACGGCAGATCGCCGGGGAGCTGTTTTTT
- | TRBJ1-6 | TRBV6-1 | 16 | TRBD1 | CASSAYGQGLGVALHF | TGTGCCAGCAGTGCCTACGGACAGGGCCTCGGGGTGGCCCTCCACTTT
- | TRBJ2-3 | TRBV9 | 16 | - | CASSVGVGISTDTQYF | TGTGCCAGCAGCGTAGGGGTCGGAATAAGCACAGATACGCAGTATTTT
- | TRBJ2-7 | TRBV7-2 | 13 | - | CASRCSFSNEQYF | TGTGCCAGCAGATGCTCTTTCTCCAACGAGCAGTACTTC
- | TRBJ2-1 | TRBV11-3 | 15 | TRBD1 | CASSLEGGEYNEQFF | TGTGCCAGCAGCTTAGAAGGGGGCGAATACAATGAGCAGTTCTTC
many | TRBJ2-1 | TRBV20-1 | 13 | TRBD2 | CSASGTSANEQFF | TGCAGTGCTAGCGGGACTAGCGCCAATGAGCAGTTCTTC
few | TRBJ2-1 | TRBV27 | 17 | - | CASSQSRSAGYYNEQFF | TGTGCCAGCAGTCAATCCAGATCAGCGGGCTACTACAATGAGCAGTTCTTC
- | TRBJ2-6 | TRBV19 | 18 | TRBD1 | CASNPVTGIPSGANVLTF | TGTGCCAGTAATCCAGTGACAGGGATTCCTTCTGGGGCCAACGTCCTGACTTTC
many | TRBJ1-1 | TRBV2 | 15 | - | CASSEAGQAVSQAFF | TGTGCCAGCAGTGAAGCCGGGCAAGCGGTGTCTCAGGCTTTCTTT
few | TRBJ1-2 | TRBV7-9 | 11 | - | CASSLSTSYTF | TGTGCCAGCAGCTTATCCACGAGTTACACCTTC
- | TRBJ2-1 | TRBV12-3/TRBV12-4 | 16 | - | CASSLLGVISYNEQFF | TGTGCCAGCAGTTTACTAGGGGTCATCTCCTACAATGAGCAGTTCTTC
many | TRBJ2-1 | TRBV3-1 | 16 | TRBD2 | CASSQDPVSGYNEQFF | TGTGCCAGCAGCCAAGATCCAGTTAGCGGGTACAATGAGCAGTTCTTC
many | TRBJ2-3 | TRBV20-1 | 15 | TRBD2 | CSASPLGGGTDTQYF | TGCAGTGCTAGCCCCCTGGGAGGGGGCACAGATACGCAGTATTTT
many | TRBJ1-2 | TRBV2 | 12 | - | CASRYQNYGYTF | TGTGCCAGCAGATACCAGAACTATGGCTACACCTTC
many | TRBJ2-1 | TRBV18 | 15 | TRBD1 | CASSRKGQGRNEQFF | TGTGCCAGCTCACGCAAGGGACAGGGTAGGAATGAGCAGTTCTTC